These T cell receptor beta chains were read from a single sample in a study of T cell repertoires in cytomegalovirus infection. TCRdb re-analysed the reads in MiXCR, keeping a single row per CDR3 protein. Among 140,000 to 150,000 distinct CDR3 sequences listed, about 31% were seen once. These receptors have no identified antigens. Sequencing was performed on CD8+ T cells from cultured PBMCs, taken from culture after CMV antigen stimulation. The receptors were sampled from a human donor in good health (CMV status not recorded). Some clones in this sample may be carry-over from other donors' samples. Each CDR3 is given with its conserved first and last residue. The order of the fields is D gene, clone size, J gene, V gene, CDR3 DNA, CDR3 protein. D genes are given only for firm matches. Not every row has a clone size; where given, it reads once, few, many or a size class.

>NA|NA|TRBJ1-4|TRBV6-5
TGTGCCAGCAGTTTTAATGAAAAACTGTTTTTT
CASSFNEKLFF
>NA|few|TRBJ2-1|TRBV7-9
TGTGCCAGCAGCTGCCGGTATTATGAGCAGTTCTTC
CASSCRYYEQFF
>NA|few|TRBJ1-4|TRBV6-6
TGTGCCAGCAGTTACTCCCCGTTAGGGGTTGATGAAAAACTGTTTTTT
CASSYSPLGVDEKLFF
>NA|few|TRBJ1-5|TRBV19
TGTGCCAGTAGTATGGGGGGCAATCAGCCCCAGCATTTT
CASSMGGNQPQHF
>NA|few|TRBJ1-5|TRBV4-1
TGCGCCAGCAGCCGGGAGGGTTTCAATCAGCCCCAGCATTTT
CASSREGFNQPQHF
>TRBD1|many|TRBJ2-7|TRBV7-6
TGTGCCAGCAGCTTAGGCGACAGGGCGCACGAGCAGTACTTC
CASSLGDRAHEQYF
>NA|NA|TRBJ1-2|TRBV7-2
TGTGCCAGCAGCCCGTTCGGGGGCTTCTATGGCTACACCTTC
CASSPFGGFYGYTF
>NA|NA|TRBJ2-7|TRBV12-3/TRBV12-4
TGTGCCAGCAGGACCGGGGGCAGCGAGCAGTACTTC
CASRTGGSEQYF
>NA|NA|TRBJ2-7|TRBV12-3/TRBV12-4
TGTGCCAGCAGCCCCCTCGGACGGGACCGCGAGCAGTACTTC
CASSPLGRDREQYF
>NA|few|TRBJ1-2|TRBV9
TGTGCCAGCAGCCCACGACAGTCCGGAATTTGGTATGGCTACACCTTC
CASSPRQSGIWYGYTF
>TRBD1|NA|TRBJ2-6|TRBV4-1
TGCGCCAGCACGGGACAGGGGGTGTCTGGGGCCAACGTCCTGACTTTC
CASTGQGVSGANVLTF
>NA|few|TRBJ2-1|TRBV7-9
TGTGCCAGCAGCTCACCGGGACCAAAGCCGCAAGAGCAGTTCTTC
CASSSPGPKPQEQFF
>NA|many|TRBJ1-5|TRBV7-6
TGTGCCAGCGGGGAGTATAGCAATCAGCCCCAGCATTTT
CASGEYSNQPQHF
>NA|few|TRBJ1-6|TRBV7-9
TGTGCCAGCAGCTGGATTGGGAATTCACCCCTCCACTTT
CASSWIGNSPLHF
>TRBD1|NA|TRBJ1-6|TRBV20-1
TGCAGTGCTAGACCGACAGCGCCAGGGGGGTCCCTCCACTTT
CSARPTAPGGSLHF
>NA|many|TRBJ1-1|TRBV7-2
TGTGCCAGCACGGGGGGGTATAGAGGCACTGAAGCTTTCTTT
CASTGGYRGTEAFF
>NA|NA|TRBJ2-5|TRBV6-5
TGTGCCAGCACGGGGTCGGGGGAACGCCGAGGGGAGACCCAGTACTTC
CASTGSGERRGETQYF
>NA|NA|TRBJ2-1|TRBV7-9
TGTGCCAGCAGCTTAGGGTCAGGACTATACAATGAGCAGTTCTTC
CASSLGSGLYNEQFF
>NA|few|TRBJ1-4|TRBV2
TGTGCCAGCAGTGATGACACCTCTAATGAAAAACTGTTTTTT
CASSDDTSNEKLFF
>NA|NA|TRBJ2-3|TRBV7-3
TGTGCCAGCAGCTGGGGGACGGATCCCGTCACAGATACGCAGTATTTT
CASSWGTDPVTDTQYF
>NA|NA|TRBJ2-5|TRBV12-3/TRBV12-4
TGTGCCAACAGTCTCGGCCATGGGAAGACCCAGTACTTC
CANSLGHGKTQYF
>NA|NA|TRBJ2-2|TRBV7-4
TGTGCCAGCGGGCCCCGGAACACCGGGGAGCTGTTTTTT
CASGPRNTGELFF
>NA|NA|TRBJ1-1|TRBV2
TGTGCCAGCAGTGATCACCTCATGAACACTGAAGCTTTCTTT
CASSDHLMNTEAFF
>TRBD1|few|TRBJ2-5|TRBV6-5
TGTGCCAGCAGTCGACAGGGCAGGGGACAAGAGACCCAGTACTTC
CASSRQGRGQETQYF
>NA|many|TRBJ1-2|TRBV7-3
TGTGCCAGCAGCCCCGGGGAGGGCGGCTATGGCTACACCTTC
CASSPGEGGYGYTF
>NA|NA|TRBJ1-2|TRBV6-8
TGTGCCAGCAGCGTTGAAGGCTATGGCTACACCTTC
CASSVEGYGYTF
>NA|few|TRBJ2-7|TRBV7-2
TGTGCCAGCAGCTTAAGGCTCAAGGGACCCCCTTGGGAGCAGTACTTC
CASSLRLKGPPWEQYF
>TRBD1|once|TRBJ1-2|TRBV2
TGTGCCAGCAGTCCCGACCGGACAGGGAGGCCCGGCTACACCTTC
CASSPDRTGRPGYTF
>TRBD2|few|TRBJ2-2|TRBV28
TGTGCCAGCAGTTGGCCAGCGGGGACGAACACCGGGGAGCTGTTTTTT
CASSWPAGTNTGELFF
>NA|NA|TRBJ2-7|TRBV4-1
TGCGCCAGCAGCCAAGACGTGCAGGACGAGCAGTACTTC
CASSQDVQDEQYF
>NA|NA|TRBJ1-1|TRBV6-5
TGTGCCAGCAGTCACGCCCGGGGTATGAGCACTGAAGCTTTCTTT
CASSHARGMSTEAFF
>TRBD2|few|TRBJ2-2|TRBV15
TGTGCCACCAGCGACCGGACTAGCTCCACCGGGGAGCTGTTTTTT
CATSDRTSSTGELFF
>NA|NA|TRBJ1-6|TRBV12-3/TRBV12-4
TGTGCCAGCAGTTTAATCCCTGAGGGGGATAGAGGTTCACCCCTCCACTTT
CASSLIPEGDRGSPLHF
>TRBD2|few|TRBJ2-7|TRBV2
TGTGCCAGCAGGGGGGGGTTCTACGAGCAGTACTTC
CASRGGFYEQYF
>NA|NA|TRBJ2-2|TRBV12-3/TRBV12-4
TGTGCCAGCAGCGCGGCAAACACCGGGGATCTGTTTTTT
CASSAANTGDLFF
>NA|NA|TRBJ2-1|TRBV7-3
TGTGCCAGCAGCTTAAACGGGGGAGAATTATACAATGAGCAGTTCTTC
CASSLNGGELYNEQFF
>NA|NA|TRBJ1-2|TRBV12-3/TRBV12-4
TGTGCCAGCAGTTTAGGCGGCGGGGGCCTCTATGGCTACACCTTC
CASSLGGGGLYGYTF
>NA|NA|TRBJ2-7|TRBV19
TGTGCCACCAGTTCGGACTACAACTCCTACGAGCAGTACTTC
CATSSDYNSYEQYF
>NA|NA|TRBJ1-1|TRBV19
TGTGCCAGTAGTATAGCCGCGGTTACTGAAGCTTTCTTT
CASSIAAVTEAFF
>TRBD1|NA|TRBJ1-2|TRBV7-8
TGTGCCAGCAGGGCCGGACAGGGAGGCTATGGCTACACCTTC
CASRAGQGGYGYTF
>NA|NA|TRBJ1-2|TRBV7-2
TGTGCCAGCAGCTTAGGCACCCCCTATGGCTACACCTTC
CASSLGTPYGYTF
>TRBD1|NA|TRBJ2-7|TRBV2
TGTGCCAGCAGTGACCCAGGGACAGGGGGACCCTACGAGCAGTACTTC
CASSDPGTGGPYEQYF
>NA|many|TRBJ1-4|TRBV2
TGTGCCAGCAACCGGGACTTTAATGAAAAACTGTTTTTT
CASNRDFNEKLFF
>TRBD2|NA|TRBJ2-5|TRBV12-3/TRBV12-4
TGTGCCAGCAGTTTGCGGGGGGATACGCCGGCCCAGTACTTC
CASSLRGDTPAQYF
>NA|NA|TRBJ1-1|TRBV7-9
TGTGCCAGCAGCACCCTAGGTGGGGGTTTGACTGAAGCTTTCTTT
CASSTLGGGLTEAFF
>NA|NA|TRBJ2-5|TRBV20-1
TGCAGTGCCCCTAGACGGGACTTATGGGGGTGGGAGACCCAGTACTTC
CSAPRRDLWGWETQYF